The 13 T cell receptor beta chains in this list originate from one sample, sequenced in a study of blood T cell repertoires in COVID-19 (dated by TCRdb to 2020 to 2021). The library relied on the immunoSEQ multiplex PCR assay. TCRdb carries this immuneACCESS record with in-frame sequences only. Its versions omit some clonotypes, under half of them owing to an unresolved V gene in the studies checked, with the rest unexplained. Recorded for this sample are some 120,000 clones; about 80% of them occurred a single time. The ten largest clones represent 3.5% to 4.5% of the sample. The specimen was peripheral blood. The receptors derive from a woman in her forties or fifties with acute or convalescent COVID-19.

The V and J genes are TRBV19 and TRBJ1-1; D possibly corresponds to TRBD1 (6 bases). V lost 4 bases, J lost 4 bases, and 13 bases lay in between. The CDR3 consists of 14 residues. In germline, CDR1 is LNHDA, CDR2 SQIVND (reference sequence). The CDR3 loop is CASSNPGGGTEAFF. The CDR3 DNA sequence: TGTGCCAGTAGTAATCCGGGAGGGGGCACTGAAGCTTTCTTT.

This chain uses TRBV19 with TRBJ1-5, with D unresolved. This CDR3 region has 15 residues. The germline gives CDR1 LNHDA, CDR2 SQIVND (reference sequence). V lost 3 bases and J lost 5, with 14 bases in between. CDR3 DNA: TGTGCCAGTAGTATTTGGCAGACCGAGGATCAGCCCCAGCATTTT. Its protein is CASSIWQTEDQPQHF.

The V gene is TRBV10-2, the J gene TRBJ1-1, with TRBD1 matching over 8 bases. Germline trimming cut 8 bases from V and 0 bases from J; bases unmatched to any gene: 2. Germline values: CDR1 WSHSY, CDR2 SAAADI. CDR3 length equals 13 residues. The CDR3 DNA follows: TGCGCCAGCCTGGGACAGGTGAACACTGAAGCTTTCTTT. It is translated as CASLGQVNTEAFF.

This clone has only one observation. The chain joins TRBV19 to TRBJ1-2; D gene ambiguous. This CDR3 has 14 residues. Trimming stripped 7 bases from V and 1 base from J, with 13 bases between. CDR1 is LNHDA and CDR2 is SQIVND in the germline V gene (reference sequence). CDR3 loop: CASTQNGVNYGYTF. The CDR3 DNA follows: TGTGCCAGTACCCAAAACGGGGTTAACTATGGCTACACCTTC. Together with reference TRBV19 and TRBJ1-2, the CDR3 gives the full variable domain: DGGITQSPKYLFRKEGQNVTLSCEQNLNHDAMYWYRQDPGQGLRLIYYSQIVNDFQKGDIAEGYSVSREKKESFPLTVTSAQKNPTAFYLCASTQNGVNYGYTFGSGTRLTVV.

This sequence joins TRBV3-1 (or the pseudogene TRBV3-2) and TRBJ1-3; 7 bases map to TRBD1. Germline loops: CDR1 LGHDT, CDR2 YNNKEL (reference sequence). The CDR3 is 14 amino acids. V lost 4 bases to trimming and J lost 3 bases; unmatched junction nucleotides: 3. The DNA of the CDR3 is TGTGCCAGCAGCCTTGGGACAGTTGGAAACACCATATATTTT. Protein product: CASSLGTVGNTIYF.

V is TRBV19 and J is TRBJ1-1; tentatively, D is TRBD1 (6 bases). The V end was cut by 3 bases, the J end by 3 bases, with 11 bases between. The CDR3 length is 14 residues. Germline V gene sequence: CDR1 LNHDA, CDR2 SQIVND (reference sequence). The CDR3 region is CASSIPGEYTEAFF. The CDR3 nucleotides read TGTGCCAGTAGTATTCCAGGGGAATACACTGAAGCTTTCTTT.

This clone was observed a single time. The chain uses TRBV11-2 and TRBJ2-7; tentative D call: TRBD2 (5 bases). V was trimmed by 2 bases and J by 2 bases, leaving 16 bases between them. CDR3 size: 16 residues. Per germline, CDR1 SGHAT and CDR2 FQNNGV. CDR3 protein: CASSLPKSGSPYEQYF. The DNA of the CDR3 is TGTGCCAGCAGCTTACCTAAATCGGGGAGCCCCTACGAGCAGTACTTC.

The chain is built from TRBV15 and TRBJ2-1; 8 bases fit TRBD1. The V and J ends lost 2 bases and 9 bases, in that order; junction bases with no gene match: 9. From germline, CDR1 is LNHNV and CDR2 YYDKDF (reference sequence). The length of the CDR3 is 15 residues. The CDR3 coding sequence is TGTGCCACCAGCAGATTCCGGACAGGGCAAAGTGAGCAGTTCTTC. It encodes CATSRFRTGQSEQFF.

The chain links TRBV19 to TRBJ1-2; possibly TRBD1 for D (6 bases). V lost 4 bases and J lost 5, with 11 bases in between. The length of the CDR3 is 13 residues. Germline CDR1 and CDR2: LNHDA and SQIVND (reference sequence). The CDR3 spells CASSRSGTYGYTF. CDR3 sequence (DNA): TGTGCCAGTAGTAGATCAGGGACATATGGCTACACCTTC.

The CDR3 DNA sequence: TGCAGCGTACAGGGGGACACTGAAGCTTTCTTT. The encoded protein is CSVQGDTEAFF. The genes are TRBV29-1 and TRBJ1-1; 8 nucleotides align to TRBD1. The ends lost 6 bases at V and 3 bases at J; junction bases unmatched: 0. The CDR3 totals 11 residues. Germline V gene lookup returns CDR1 SQVTM and CDR2 ANQGSEA.

The chain has TRBV19 and TRBJ2-7; weak D call: TRBD1 (6 bases). Trimming removed 5 bases at V and 2 bases at J, with 13 bases between. Germline V lookup: CDR1 LNHDA, CDR2 SQIVND (reference sequence). The CDR3 runs to 14 residues. CDR3 loop: CASSAPGVTYEQYF. Written as DNA, the CDR3 is TGTGCCAGTAGTGCCCCAGGGGTCACCTACGAGCAGTACTTC. Looking up the rest from reference TRBV19 and TRBJ2-7 gives the full variable domain: DGGITQSPKYLFRKEGQNVTLSCEQNLNHDAMYWYRQDPGQGLRLIYYSQIVNDFQKGDIAEGYSVSREKKESFPLTVTSAQKNPTAFYLCASSAPGVTYEQYFGPGTRLTVT.

This clone is a singleton in its sample. This chain uses TRBV5-4 with TRBJ1-1, with D possibly TRBD1 on 6 matching bases. Germline V gene data show CDR1 as SGHNT and CDR2 as YYREEE (reference sequence). The CDR3 sequence is 15 residues long. Trimming removed 4 bases at V and 5 bases at J, with 18 bases between. This chain's CDR3 is CASSHPKLGATEAFF. CDR3 DNA sequence: TGTGCCAGCAGCCATCCGAAGTTGGGGGCTACTGAAGCTTTCTTT.

The chain recombines TRBV15 with TRBJ2-7, with D possibly matching TRBD2 (5 bases). The CDR3 contains 15 residues. Germline CDR1 and CDR2: LNHNV and YYDKDF (reference sequence). V shed 0 bases and J shed 2 bases, with 11 bases lying between them. CDR3 sequence: CATSREVGVAYEQYF. DNA of the CDR3: TGTGCCACCAGCAGAGAGGTGGGAGTCGCCTACGAGCAGTACTTC.